This T cell receptor (beta chain) originates from a study of blood T cell repertoires in COVID-19. Overall study context: There were acute and convalescent COVID-19 samples, and they came from the United States, Italy and Spain. T cells, B-cell-depleted T cells, or PBMCs supplied cDNA or gDNA.

The ends were cut back, 5 bases at V and 0 bases at J, with 14 bases in the middle. The germline V gene encodes CDR1 MNHNY and CDR2 SVGAGI (reference sequence). The length of the CDR3 is 17 residues. In the original analysis: It was from reference gene primer amplification that nucleated cell counts were estimated. Generated by immunoSEQ multiplex PCR, the TCRdb table keeps only in-frame clones and is missing some. V and J calls and clone size are given by that table; D and trimming were obtained from the DNA. The table has 150,000 to 200,000 clones, 80% to 90% seen once. The V gene is TRBV6-6, the J gene TRBJ1-6; TRBD1 is a possible D gene (5 bases). Sample: peripheral blood. This clonotype was obtained from a man in his forties with active or convalescent COVID-19. CDR3 in DNA: TGTGCCAGCAGTCCCCGAGTCGGGGGCTCCTATAATTCACCCCTCCACTTT. Translated: CASSPRVGGSYNSPLHF.